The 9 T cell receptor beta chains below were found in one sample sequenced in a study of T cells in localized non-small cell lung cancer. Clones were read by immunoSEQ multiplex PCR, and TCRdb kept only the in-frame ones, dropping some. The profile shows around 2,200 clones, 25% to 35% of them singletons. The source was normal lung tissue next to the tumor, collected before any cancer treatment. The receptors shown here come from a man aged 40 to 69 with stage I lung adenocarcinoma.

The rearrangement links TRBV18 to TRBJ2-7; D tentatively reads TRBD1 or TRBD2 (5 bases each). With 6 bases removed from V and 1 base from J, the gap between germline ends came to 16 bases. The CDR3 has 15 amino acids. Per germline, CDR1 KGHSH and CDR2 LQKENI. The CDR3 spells CASSEGNKRSYEQYF. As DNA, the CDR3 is TGTGCCAGCTCCGAGGGGAACAAACGGTCCTACGAGCAGTACTTC.

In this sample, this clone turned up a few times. The CDR3 DNA sequence: TGTGCCAGCAGCCATTCCGGGTCGCCAAATCAGCCCCAGCATTTT. Translating gives CASSHSGSPNQPQHF. The V call is TRBV11-3, the J call TRBJ1-5; D is unresolved. The CDR3 consists of 15 residues. With 5 bases removed from V and 4 bases from J, the gap between germline ends came to 15 bases. Per the germline V gene, CDR1 is SGHNT and CDR2 is YENEEA.

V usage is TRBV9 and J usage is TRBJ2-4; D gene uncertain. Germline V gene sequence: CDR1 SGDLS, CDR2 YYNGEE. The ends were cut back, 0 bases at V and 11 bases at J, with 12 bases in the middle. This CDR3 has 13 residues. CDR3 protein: CASSVGPESVQYF. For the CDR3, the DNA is TGTGCCAGCAGCGTAGGGCCCGAGTCGGTTCAGTACTTC.

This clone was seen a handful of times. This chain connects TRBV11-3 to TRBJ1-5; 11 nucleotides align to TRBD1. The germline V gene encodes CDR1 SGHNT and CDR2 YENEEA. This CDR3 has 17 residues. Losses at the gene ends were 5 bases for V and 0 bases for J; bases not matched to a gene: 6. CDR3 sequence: CASSRTGGLYSNQPQHF. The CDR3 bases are TGTGCCAGCAGCAGGACAGGGGGCCTTTATAGCAATCAGCCCCAGCATTTT.

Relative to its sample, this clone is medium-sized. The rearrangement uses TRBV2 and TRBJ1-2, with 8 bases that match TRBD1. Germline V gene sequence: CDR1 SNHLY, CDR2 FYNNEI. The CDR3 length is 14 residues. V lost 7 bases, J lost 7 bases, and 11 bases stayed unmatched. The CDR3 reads CASTREGQEVGYTF. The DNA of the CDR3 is TGTGCCAGCACCCGGGAGGGACAGGAAGTTGGCTACACCTTC. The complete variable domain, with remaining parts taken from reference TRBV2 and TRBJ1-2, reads EPEVTQTPSHQVTQMGQEVILRCVPISNHLYFYWYRQILGQKVEFLVSFYNNEISEKSEIFDDQFSVERPDGSNFTLKIRSTKLEDSAMYFCASTREGQEVGYTFGSGTRLTVV.

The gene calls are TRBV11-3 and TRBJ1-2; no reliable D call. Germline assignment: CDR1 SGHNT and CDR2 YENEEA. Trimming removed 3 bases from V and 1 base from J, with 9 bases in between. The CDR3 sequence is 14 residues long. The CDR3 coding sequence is TGTGCCAGCAGCTTGGCTGGGGTTAACTATGGCTACACCTTC. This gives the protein CASSLAGVNYGYTF.

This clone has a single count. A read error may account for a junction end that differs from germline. The CDR3 sequence is CAGRTADQPQHF. The CDR3 DNA sequence: TGTGCCGGCAGGACAGCCGATCAGCCCCAGCATTTT. The chain couples TRBV28 to TRBJ1-5; D may be TRBD1 (6 bases). Germline CDR1 and CDR2: MDHEN and SYDVKM. CDR3 length equals 12 residues.

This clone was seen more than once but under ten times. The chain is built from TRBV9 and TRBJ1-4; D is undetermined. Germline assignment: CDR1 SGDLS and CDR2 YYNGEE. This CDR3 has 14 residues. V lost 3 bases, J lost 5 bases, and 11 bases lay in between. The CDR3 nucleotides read TGTGCCAGCAGCGCTCGAGGGCTGAATGAAAAACTGTTTTTT. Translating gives CASSARGLNEKLFF.

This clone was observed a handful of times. CDR3 region: CASSLSSGGGETQYF. The CDR3 DNA follows: TGTGCCAGCAGCTTAAGCTCGGGGGGAGGAGAGACCCAGTACTTC. The chain couples TRBV11-3 to TRBJ2-5; 7 nucleotides line up with TRBD2. Trimming took 2 bases from V and 4 from J; bases not matched to a gene: 7. The CDR3 is 15 amino acids. Germline CDR1 reads SGHNT; CDR2 reads YENEEA.